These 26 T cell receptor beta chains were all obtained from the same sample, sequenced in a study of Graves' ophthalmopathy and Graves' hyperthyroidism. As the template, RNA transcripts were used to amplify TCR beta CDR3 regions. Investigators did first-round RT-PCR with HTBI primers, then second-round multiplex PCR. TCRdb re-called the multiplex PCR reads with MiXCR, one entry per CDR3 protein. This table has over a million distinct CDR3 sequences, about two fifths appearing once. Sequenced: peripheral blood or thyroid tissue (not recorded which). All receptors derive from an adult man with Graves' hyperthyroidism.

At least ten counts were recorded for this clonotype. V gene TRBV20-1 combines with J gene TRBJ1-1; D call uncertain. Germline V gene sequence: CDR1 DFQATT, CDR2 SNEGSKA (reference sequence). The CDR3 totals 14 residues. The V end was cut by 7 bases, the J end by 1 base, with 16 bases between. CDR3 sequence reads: CSVSAPVGNTEAFF. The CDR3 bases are TGCAGTGTTTCCGCGCCCGTCGGGAACACTGAAGCTTTCTTT.

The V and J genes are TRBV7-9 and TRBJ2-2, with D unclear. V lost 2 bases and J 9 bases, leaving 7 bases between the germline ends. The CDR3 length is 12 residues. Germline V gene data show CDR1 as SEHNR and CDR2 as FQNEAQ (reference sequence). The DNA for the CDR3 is TGTGCCAGCAGCTTATCGTCATGGGAGCTGTTTTTT. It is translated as CASSLSSWELFF.

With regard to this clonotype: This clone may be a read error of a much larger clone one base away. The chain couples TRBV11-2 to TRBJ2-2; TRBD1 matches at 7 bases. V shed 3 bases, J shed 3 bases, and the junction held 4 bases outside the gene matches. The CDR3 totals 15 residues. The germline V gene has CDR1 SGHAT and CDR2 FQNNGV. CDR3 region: CASSLGTVDTGELFF. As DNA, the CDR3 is TGTGCCAGCAGCTTGGGGACAGTTGACACCGGGGAGCTGTTTTTT.

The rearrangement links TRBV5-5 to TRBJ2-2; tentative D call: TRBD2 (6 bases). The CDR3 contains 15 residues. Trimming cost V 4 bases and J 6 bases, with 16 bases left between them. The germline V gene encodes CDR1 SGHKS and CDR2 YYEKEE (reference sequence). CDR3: CASSPAIREPGELFF. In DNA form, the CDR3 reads TGTGCCAGCAGCCCGGCGATTCGGGAGCCCGGGGAGCTGTTTTTT.

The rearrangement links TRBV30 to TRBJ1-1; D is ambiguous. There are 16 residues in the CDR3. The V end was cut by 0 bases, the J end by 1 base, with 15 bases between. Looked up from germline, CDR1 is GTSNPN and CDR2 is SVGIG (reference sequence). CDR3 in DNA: TGTGCCTGGAGTGTAAGTCTTTGGGGAAGGAACACTGAAGCTTTCTTT. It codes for CAWSVSLWGRNTEAFF.

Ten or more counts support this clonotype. The CDR3 loop reads CASRPDRVGNQPQHF. The CDR3 coding sequence is TGTGCCAGCAGGCCGGACAGGGTCGGCAATCAGCCCCAGCATTTT. The chain is built from TRBV6-5 and TRBJ1-5; 8 bases align to TRBD1. Per germline, CDR1 MNHEY and CDR2 SVGAGI. The V and J ends lost 6 bases and 2 bases, in that order; junction bases with no gene match: 6. This CDR3 contains 15 residues.

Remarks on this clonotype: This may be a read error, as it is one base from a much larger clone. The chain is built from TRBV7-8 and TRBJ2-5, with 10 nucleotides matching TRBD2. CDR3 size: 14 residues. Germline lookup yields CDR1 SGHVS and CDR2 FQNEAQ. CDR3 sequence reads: CASILAGGSETQYF. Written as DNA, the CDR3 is TGTGCCAGCATCTTAGCGGGAGGCTCAGAGACCCAGTACTTC.

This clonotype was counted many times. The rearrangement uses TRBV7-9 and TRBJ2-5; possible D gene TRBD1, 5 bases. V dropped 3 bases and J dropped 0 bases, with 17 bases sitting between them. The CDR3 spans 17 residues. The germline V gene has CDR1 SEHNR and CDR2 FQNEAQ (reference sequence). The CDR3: CASSFYDHVRDQETQYF. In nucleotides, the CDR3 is TGTGCCAGCAGCTTTTATGATCACGTCAGGGACCAAGAGACCCAGTACTTC.

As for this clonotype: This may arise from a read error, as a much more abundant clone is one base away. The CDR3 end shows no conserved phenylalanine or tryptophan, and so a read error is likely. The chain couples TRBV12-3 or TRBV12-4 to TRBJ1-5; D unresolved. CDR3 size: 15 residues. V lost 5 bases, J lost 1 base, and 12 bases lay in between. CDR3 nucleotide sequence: TGTGCCAGCAGTGCAACTCACCTAAGCAATCAGCCCCAGCATCTT. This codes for CASSATHLSNQPQHL.

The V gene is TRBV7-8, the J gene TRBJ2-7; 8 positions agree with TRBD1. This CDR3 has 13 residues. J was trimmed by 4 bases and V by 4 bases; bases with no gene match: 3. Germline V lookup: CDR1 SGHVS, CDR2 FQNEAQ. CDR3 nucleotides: TGTGCCAGCAGCTGGAACAGGGGGTACGAGCAGTACTTC. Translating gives CASSWNRGYEQYF.

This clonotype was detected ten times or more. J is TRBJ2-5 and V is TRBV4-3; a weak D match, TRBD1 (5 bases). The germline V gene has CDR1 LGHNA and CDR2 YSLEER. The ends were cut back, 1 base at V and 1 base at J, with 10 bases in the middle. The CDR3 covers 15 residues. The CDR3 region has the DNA TGCGCCAGCAGCCAAGGACAGCAGATCCAAGAGACCCAGTACTTC. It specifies CASSQGQQIQETQYF.

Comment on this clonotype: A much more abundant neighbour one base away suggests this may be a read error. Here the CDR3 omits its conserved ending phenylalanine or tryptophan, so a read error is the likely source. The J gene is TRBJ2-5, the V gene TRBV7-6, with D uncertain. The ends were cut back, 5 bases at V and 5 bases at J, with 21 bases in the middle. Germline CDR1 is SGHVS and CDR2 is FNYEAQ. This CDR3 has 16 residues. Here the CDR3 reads CASSPDPTSSWETQYL. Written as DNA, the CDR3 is TGTGCCAGCAGCCCAGATCCAACCTCCTCCTGGGAGACCCAGTACCTC.

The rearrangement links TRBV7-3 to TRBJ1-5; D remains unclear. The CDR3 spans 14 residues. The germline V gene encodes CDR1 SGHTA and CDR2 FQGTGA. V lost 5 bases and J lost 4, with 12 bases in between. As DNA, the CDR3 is TGTGCCAGCAGCCCATCACGGCGGAATCAGCCCCAGCATTTT. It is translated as CASSPSRRNQPQHF.

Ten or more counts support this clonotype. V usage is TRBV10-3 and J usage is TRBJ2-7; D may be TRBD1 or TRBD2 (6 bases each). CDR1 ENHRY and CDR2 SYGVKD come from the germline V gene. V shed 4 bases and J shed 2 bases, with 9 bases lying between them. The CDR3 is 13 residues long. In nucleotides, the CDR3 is TGTGCCATCAGTGGTCGGGGGCCCTACGAGCAGTACTTC. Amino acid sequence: CAISGRGPYEQYF.

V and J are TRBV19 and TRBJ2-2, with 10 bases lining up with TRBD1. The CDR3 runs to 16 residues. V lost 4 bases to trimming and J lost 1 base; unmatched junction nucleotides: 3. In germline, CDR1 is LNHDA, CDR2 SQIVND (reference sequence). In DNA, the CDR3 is TGTGCCAGTAGTAACCGGGACAGGGGGAACACCGGGGAGCTGTTTTTT. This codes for CASSNRDRGNTGELFF.

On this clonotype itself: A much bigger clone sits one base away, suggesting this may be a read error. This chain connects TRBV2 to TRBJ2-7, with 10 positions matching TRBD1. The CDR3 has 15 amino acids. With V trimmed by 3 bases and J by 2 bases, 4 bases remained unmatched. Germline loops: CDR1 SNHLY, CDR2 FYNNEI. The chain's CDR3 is CASSDRGTGAYEQYF. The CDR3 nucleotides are TGTGCCAGCAGTGACAGAGGGACAGGGGCCTACGAGCAGTACTTC.

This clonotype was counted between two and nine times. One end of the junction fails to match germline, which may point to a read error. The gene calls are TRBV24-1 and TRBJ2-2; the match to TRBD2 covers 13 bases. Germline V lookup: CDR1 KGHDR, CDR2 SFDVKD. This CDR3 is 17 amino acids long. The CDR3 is CATSGYGLAGDTGELFF. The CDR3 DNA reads TGTGCCACCAGTGGATACGGACTAGCGGGAGACACCGGGGAACTGTTTTTT.

This CDR3 is CASSPRPAPSPQHF. The CDR3 nucleotides are TGTGCCAGCTCACCACGGCCCGCACCATCGCCCCAGCATTTT. This rearrangement joins TRBV18 to TRBJ1-5; D not certain. The V gene's germline CDR1 is KGHSH and CDR2 LQKENI. CDR3 size: 14 residues. V gave up 1 base and J gave up 9 bases, with 13 bases separating them.

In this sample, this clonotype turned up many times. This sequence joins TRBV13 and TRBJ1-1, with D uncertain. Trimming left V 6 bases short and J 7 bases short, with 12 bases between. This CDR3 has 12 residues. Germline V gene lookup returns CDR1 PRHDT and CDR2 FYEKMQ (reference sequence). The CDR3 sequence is CASRTSQVEAFF. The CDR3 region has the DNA TGTGCCAGCAGAACAAGTCAGGTTGAAGCTTTCTTT.

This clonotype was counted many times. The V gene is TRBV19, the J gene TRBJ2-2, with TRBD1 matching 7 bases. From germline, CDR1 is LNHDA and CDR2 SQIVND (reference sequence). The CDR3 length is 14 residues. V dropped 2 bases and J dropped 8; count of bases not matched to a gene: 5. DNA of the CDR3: TGTGCCAGTAGTATAATACCGGGACAGGGGGAGCTGTTTTTT. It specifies CASSIIPGQGELFF.

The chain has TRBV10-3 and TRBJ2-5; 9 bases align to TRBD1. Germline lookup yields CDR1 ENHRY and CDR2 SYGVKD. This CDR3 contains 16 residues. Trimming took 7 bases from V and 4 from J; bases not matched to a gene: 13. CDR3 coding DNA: TGTGCCATCAAGAACCCGGGACAGGGAGCGATAGAGACCCAGTACTTC. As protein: CAIKNPGQGAIETQYF.

The CDR3 bases are TGTGCCCCCACCCTCGGGACAGGCACCTACGAGCAGTACTTC. Its protein product is CAPTLGTGTYEQYF. V is TRBV7-9 and J is TRBJ2-7, with 8 bases that match TRBD1. This CDR3 is built from 14 residues. V lost 11 bases to trimming and J lost 2 bases; unmatched junction nucleotides: 11. Germline-derived CDR1 and CDR2 are SEHNR and FQNEAQ (reference sequence).

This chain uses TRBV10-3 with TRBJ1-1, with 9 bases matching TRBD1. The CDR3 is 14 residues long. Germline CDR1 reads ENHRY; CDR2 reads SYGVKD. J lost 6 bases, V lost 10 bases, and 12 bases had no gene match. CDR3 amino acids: CASSRQGELAEAFF. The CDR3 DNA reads TGTGCCAGCAGCAGACAGGGGGAGTTGGCTGAAGCTTTCTTT.

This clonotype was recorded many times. CDR3 in DNA: TGTGCCAGCACCCAAGTGGAGGGGGGCTACGAGCAGTACTTC. Protein product: CASTQVEGGYEQYF. The V and J genes are TRBV7-7 and TRBJ2-7; the D gene could be TRBD1 or TRBD2 (6 bases each). Trimming removed 7 bases at V and 3 bases at J, with 16 bases between. The CDR3 length is 14 residues. Germline CDR1 and CDR2: SSHAT and FNYEAQ (reference sequence). The whole variable domain, filled in from reference TRBV7-7 and TRBJ2-7, reads GAGVSQSPRYKVTKRGQDVTLRCDPISSHATLYWYQQALGQGPEFLTYFNYEAQPDKSGLPSDRFSAERPEGSISTLTIQRTEQRDSAMYRCASTQVEGGYEQYFGPGTRLTVT.

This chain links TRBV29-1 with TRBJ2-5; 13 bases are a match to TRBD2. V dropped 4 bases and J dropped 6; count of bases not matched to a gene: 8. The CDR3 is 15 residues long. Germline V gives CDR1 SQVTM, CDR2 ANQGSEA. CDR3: CSVAPGLAGRKTQYF. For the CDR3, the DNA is TGCAGCGTTGCACCGGGACTAGCGGGGCGGAAGACCCAGTACTTC. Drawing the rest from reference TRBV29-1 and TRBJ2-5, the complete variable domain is SAVISQKPSRDICQRGTSLTIQCQVDSQVTMMFWYRQQPGQSLTLIATANQGSEATYESGFVIDKFPISRPNLTFSTLTVSNMSPEDSSIYLCSVAPGLAGRKTQYFGPGTRLLVL.

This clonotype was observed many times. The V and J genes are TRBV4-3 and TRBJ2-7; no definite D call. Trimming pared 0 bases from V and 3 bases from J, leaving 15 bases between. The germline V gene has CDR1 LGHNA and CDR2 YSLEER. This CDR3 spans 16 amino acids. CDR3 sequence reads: CASSQDTLGRNYEQYF. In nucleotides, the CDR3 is TGCGCCAGCAGCCAAGATACTCTCGGGCGGAACTACGAGCAGTACTTC.